The T cell receptor (beta chain) under discussion was sequenced for a study of cytomegalovirus exposure and HLA in healthy donors. Study context: The 95 million to 120 million unique TCR beta sequences, from about 180 million T cells, were found by an earlier analysis.

The germline CDR1 and CDR2 sequences are SGDLS and YYNGEE. This CDR3 has 12 amino acids. Trimming removed 3 bases from V and 4 bases from J, with 5 bases in between. PCR primers comprised 60 Vbeta and 13 Jbeta primers. As handled by the study authors: Unique TCR beta chains numbered 80 million to 95 million in a later analysis, with around 12 million shared. The table came from immunoSEQ multiplex PCR; TCRdb's copy has only in-frame clones and leaves some out. Clonal size and the V and J genes are those of that table, whereas D and trimming came from the DNA. The sample yields roughly 100,000 clones, over 65% seen once.

The chain is built from TRBV9 and TRBJ1-3; D is possibly TRBD1 (5 bases). The receptor's source is a man in his forties or fifties in good health and CMV-seropositive. Sequenced sample: PBMCs. This CDR3 is CASSGQGNTIYF. The CDR3 DNA sequence: TGTGCCAGCAGCGGACAGGGAAACACCATATATTTT.